This T cell receptor (beta chain) is drawn from a study of T cell repertoires in cytomegalovirus infection. Whole-study context: CMV epitopes in the study were HLA-C-restricted (recently identified) and HLA-B-restricted (well studied). Public TCR beta signatures provided an indication of both CMV infection and a matching HLA type.

Using its own MiXCR run on the reads, TCRdb lists one record per CDR3 protein. The sample consists of about 770,000 distinct CDR3 sequences, roughly 28% of them appearing once. The CDR3 spans 19 residues. Germline V gives CDR1 SGHNT, CDR2 YYREEE (reference sequence). Trimming cost V 9 bases and J 0 bases; bases outside gene matches: 18. This clonotype has only a few counts. No antigen is known for it. The clonotype was recovered from a human donor in good health (CMV status not recorded). Some clones in this sample may be carry-over from other donors' samples. Source: cultured CD8+ T cells from PBMCs, taken from culture after CMV antigen stimulation. This rearrangement joins TRBV5-4 to TRBJ1-6; 7 nucleotides line up with TRBD1. The CDR3 bases are TGTGCCACCTGGCCCTTGGCCGGGACAGCAAGCTCCTATAATTCACCCCTCCACTTT. Encoded protein: CATWPLAGTASSYNSPLHF. Looking up the rest from reference TRBV5-4 and TRBJ1-6 gives the full variable domain: ETGVTQSPTHLIKTRGQQVTLRCSSQSGHNTVSWYQQALGQGPQFIFQYYREEENGRGNFPPRFSGLQFPNYSSELNVNALELDDSALYLCATWPLAGTASSYNSPLHFGNGTRLTVT.